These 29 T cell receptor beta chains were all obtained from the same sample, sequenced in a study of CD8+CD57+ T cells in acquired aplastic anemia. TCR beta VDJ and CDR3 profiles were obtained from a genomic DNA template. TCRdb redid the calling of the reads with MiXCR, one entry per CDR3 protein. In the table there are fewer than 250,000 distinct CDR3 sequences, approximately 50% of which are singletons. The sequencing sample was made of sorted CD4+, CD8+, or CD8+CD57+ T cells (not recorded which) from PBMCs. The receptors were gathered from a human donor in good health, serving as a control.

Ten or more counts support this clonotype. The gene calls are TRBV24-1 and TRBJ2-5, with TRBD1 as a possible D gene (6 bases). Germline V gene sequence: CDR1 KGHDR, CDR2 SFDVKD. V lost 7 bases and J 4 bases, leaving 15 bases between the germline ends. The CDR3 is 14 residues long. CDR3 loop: CATSRGLGVETQYF. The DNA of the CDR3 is TGTGCCACCAGCAGGGGCCTCGGGGTAGAGACCCAGTACTTC.

DNA of the CDR3: TGTGCCAGCAGCCCAGCACTTACTCGCACAGATACGCAGTATTTT. This translates into CASSPALTRTDTQYF. The chain carries TRBV7-9 and TRBJ2-3; D ambiguous. The V gene lost 5 bases and the J gene lost 1 base, with 13 bases spanning the gap. CDR3 length: 15 amino acids. Germline values: CDR1 SEHNR, CDR2 FQNEAQ (reference sequence).

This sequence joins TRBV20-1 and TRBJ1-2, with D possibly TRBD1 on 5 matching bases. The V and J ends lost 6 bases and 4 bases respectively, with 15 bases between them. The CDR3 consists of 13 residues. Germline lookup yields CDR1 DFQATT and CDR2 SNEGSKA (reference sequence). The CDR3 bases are TGCAGTGCCGTGAATGTTGGGACCTATGGCTACACCTTC. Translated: CSAVNVGTYGYTF.

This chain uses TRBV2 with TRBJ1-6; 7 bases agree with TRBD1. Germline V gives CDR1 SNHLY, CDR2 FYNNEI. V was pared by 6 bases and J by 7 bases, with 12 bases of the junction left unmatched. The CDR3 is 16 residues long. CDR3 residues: CASRNDRDRRNSPLHF. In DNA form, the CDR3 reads TGTGCCAGCAGGAACGACCGGGACAGAAGGAATTCACCCCTCCACTTT.

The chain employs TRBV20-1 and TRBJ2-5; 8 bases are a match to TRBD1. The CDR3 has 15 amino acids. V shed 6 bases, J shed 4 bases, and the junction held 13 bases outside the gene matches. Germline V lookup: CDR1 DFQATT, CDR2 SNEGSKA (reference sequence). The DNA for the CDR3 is TGCAGTGCCACACAGGGGGGCGGGGTGGGAGAGACCCAGTACTTC. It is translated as CSATQGGGVGETQYF.

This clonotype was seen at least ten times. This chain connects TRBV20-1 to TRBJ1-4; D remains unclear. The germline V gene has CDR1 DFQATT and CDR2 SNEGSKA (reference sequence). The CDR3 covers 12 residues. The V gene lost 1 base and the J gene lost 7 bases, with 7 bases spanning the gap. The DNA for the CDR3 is TGCAGTGCTAGAGCCGCGGGTGAAAAACTGTTTTTT. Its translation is CSARAAGEKLFF.

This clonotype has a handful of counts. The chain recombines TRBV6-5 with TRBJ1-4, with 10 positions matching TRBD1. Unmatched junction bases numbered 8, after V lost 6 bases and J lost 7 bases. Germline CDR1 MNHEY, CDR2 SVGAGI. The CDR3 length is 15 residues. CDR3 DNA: TGTGCCAGCAGAGCTTGGACAGGGGGTTTTGAAAAACTGTTTTTT. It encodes CASRAWTGGFEKLFF.

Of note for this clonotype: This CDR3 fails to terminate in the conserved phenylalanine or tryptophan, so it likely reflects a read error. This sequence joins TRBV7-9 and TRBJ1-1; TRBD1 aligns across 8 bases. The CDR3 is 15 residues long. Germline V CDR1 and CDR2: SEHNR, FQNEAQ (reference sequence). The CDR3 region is CTSSTGTGGRTEAFL. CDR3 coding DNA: TGTACCAGCAGCACCGGGACAGGTGGCAGGACTGAAGCTTTCCTT.

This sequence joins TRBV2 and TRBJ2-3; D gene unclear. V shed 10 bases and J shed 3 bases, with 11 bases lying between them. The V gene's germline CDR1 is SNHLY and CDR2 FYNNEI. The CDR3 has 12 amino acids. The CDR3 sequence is CAISDGTDTQYF. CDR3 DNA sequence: TGTGCCATCTCGGACGGAACAGATACGCAGTATTTT. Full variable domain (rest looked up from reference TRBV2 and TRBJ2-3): EPEVTQTPSHQVTQMGQEVILRCVPISNHLYFYWYRQILGQKVEFLVSFYNNEISEKSEIFDDQFSVERPDGSNFTLKIRSTKLEDSAMYFCAISDGTDTQYFGPGTRLTVL.

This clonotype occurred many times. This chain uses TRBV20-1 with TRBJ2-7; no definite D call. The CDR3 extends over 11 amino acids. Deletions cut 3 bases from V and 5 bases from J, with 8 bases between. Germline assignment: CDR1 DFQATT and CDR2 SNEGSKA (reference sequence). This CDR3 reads CSARPSNEQYF. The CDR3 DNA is TGCAGTGCTAGGCCCAGCAACGAGCAGTACTTC.

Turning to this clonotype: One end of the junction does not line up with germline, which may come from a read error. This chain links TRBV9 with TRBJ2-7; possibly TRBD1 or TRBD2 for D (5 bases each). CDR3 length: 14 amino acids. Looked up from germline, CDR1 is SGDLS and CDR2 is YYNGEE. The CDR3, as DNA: TGTGCCAGCAGCACAGAGGGGACCAGCTACGAGCAGCACTTC. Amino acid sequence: CASSTEGTSYEQHF.

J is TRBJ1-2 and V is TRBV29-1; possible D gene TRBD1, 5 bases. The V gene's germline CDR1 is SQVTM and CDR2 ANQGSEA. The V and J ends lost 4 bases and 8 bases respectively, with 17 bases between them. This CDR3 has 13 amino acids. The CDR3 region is CSVVNRLGEGYTF. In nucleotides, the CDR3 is TGCAGCGTTGTGAACAGGTTGGGAGAGGGCTACACCTTC.

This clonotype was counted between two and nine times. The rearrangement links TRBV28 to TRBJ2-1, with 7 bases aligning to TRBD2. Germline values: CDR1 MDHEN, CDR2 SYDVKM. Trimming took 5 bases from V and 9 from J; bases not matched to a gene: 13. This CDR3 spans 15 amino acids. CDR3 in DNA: TGTGCCAGCAGTACACGCCTTAGTGGGAGGGGTGAGCAGTTCTTC. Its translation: CASSTRLSGRGEQFF.

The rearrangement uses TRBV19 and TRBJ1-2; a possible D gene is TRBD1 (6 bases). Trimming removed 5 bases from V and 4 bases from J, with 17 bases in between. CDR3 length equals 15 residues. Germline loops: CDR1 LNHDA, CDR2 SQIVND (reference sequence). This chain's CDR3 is CASSWRGRDGYGYTF. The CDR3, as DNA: TGTGCCAGTAGTTGGAGGGGGAGGGACGGCTATGGCTACACCTTC. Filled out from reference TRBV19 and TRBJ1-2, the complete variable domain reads DGGITQSPKYLFRKEGQNVTLSCEQNLNHDAMYWYRQDPGQGLRLIYYSQIVNDFQKGDIAEGYSVSREKKESFPLTVTSAQKNPTAFYLCASSWRGRDGYGYTFGSGTRLTVV.

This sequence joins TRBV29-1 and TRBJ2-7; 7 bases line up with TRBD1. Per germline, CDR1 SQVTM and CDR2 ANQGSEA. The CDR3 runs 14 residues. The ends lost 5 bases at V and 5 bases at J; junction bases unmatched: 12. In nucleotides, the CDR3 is TGCAGCGTTACCCTCCGACAGGGTGGGAACGAGCAGTACTTC. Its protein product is CSVTLRQGGNEQYF.

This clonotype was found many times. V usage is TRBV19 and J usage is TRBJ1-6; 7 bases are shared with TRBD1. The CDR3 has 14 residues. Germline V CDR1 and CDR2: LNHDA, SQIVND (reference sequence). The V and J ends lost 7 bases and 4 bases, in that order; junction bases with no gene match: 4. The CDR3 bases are TGTGCCAGTATGGAGGGACAGTATAATTCACCCCTCCACTTT. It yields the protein CASMEGQYNSPLHF.

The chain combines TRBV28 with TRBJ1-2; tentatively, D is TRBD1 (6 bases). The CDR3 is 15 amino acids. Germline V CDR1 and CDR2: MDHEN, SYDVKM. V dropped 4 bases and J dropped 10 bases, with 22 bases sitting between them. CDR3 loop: CASSSPQVGTSIYTF. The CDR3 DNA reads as TGTGCCAGCAGTTCGCCCCAAGTGGGGACATCTATCTACACCTTC.

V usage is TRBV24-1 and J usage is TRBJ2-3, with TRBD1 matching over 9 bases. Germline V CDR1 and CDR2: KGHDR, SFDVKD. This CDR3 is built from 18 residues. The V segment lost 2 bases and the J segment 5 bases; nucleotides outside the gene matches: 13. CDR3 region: CATSDWGWGTGGGDTQYF. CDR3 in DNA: TGTGCCACCAGTGATTGGGGTTGGGGCACAGGGGGCGGAGATACGCAGTATTTT.

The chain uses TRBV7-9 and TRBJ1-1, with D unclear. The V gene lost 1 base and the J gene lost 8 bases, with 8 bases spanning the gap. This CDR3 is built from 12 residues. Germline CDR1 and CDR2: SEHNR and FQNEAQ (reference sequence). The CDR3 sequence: CASSLEVGEAFF. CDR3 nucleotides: TGTGCCAGCAGCTTAGAGGTTGGGGAAGCTTTCTTT.

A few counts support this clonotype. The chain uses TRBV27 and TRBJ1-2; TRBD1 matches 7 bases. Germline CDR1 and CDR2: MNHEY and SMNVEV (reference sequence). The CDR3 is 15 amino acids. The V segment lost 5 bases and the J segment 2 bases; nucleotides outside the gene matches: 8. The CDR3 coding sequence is TGTGCCAGCAGTCCTTCCACAGGGGCGAACTATGGCTACACCTTC. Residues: CASSPSTGANYGYTF.

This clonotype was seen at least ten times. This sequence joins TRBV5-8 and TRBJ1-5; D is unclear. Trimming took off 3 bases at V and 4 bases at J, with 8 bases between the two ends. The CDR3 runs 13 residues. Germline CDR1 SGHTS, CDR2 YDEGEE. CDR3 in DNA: TGTGCCAGCAGCTCCCGGAGTAATCAGCCCCAGCATTTT. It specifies CASSSRSNQPQHF.

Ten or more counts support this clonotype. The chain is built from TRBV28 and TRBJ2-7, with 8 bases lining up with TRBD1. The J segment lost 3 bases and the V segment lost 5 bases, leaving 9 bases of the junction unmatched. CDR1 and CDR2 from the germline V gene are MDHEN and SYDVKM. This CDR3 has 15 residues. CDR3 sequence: CASSPGQGPSYEQYF. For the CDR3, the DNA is TGTGCCAGCAGTCCTGGACAGGGCCCGAGCTACGAGCAGTACTTC. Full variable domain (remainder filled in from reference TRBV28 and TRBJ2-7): DVKVTQSSRYLVKRTGEKVFLECVQDMDHENMFWYRQDPGLGLRLIYFSYDVKMKEKGDIPEGYSVSREKKERFSLILESASTNQTSMYLCASSPGQGPSYEQYFGPGTRLTVT.

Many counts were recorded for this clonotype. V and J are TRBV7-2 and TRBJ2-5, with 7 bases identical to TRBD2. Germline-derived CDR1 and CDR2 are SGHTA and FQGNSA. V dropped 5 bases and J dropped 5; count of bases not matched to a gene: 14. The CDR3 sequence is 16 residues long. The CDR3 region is CASSILGTMPGETQYF. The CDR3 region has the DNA TGTGCCAGCAGCATCCTCGGGACTATGCCGGGTGAGACCCAGTACTTC.

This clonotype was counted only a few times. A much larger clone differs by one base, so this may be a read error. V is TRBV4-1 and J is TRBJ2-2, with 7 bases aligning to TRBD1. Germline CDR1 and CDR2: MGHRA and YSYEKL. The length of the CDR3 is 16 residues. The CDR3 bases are TGCGCCAGCAGCCTCTCGGGACAGAGGAACACCGGGGAGCTGGTTTTT. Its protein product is CASSLSGQRNTGELVF.

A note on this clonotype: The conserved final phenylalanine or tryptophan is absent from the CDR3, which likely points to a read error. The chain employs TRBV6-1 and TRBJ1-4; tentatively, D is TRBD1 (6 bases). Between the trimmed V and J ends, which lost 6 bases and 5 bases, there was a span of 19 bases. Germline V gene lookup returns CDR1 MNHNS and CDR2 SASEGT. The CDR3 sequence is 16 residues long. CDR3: CASRQNQGGVNEKLFL. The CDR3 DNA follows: TGTGCCAGCAGACAGAATCAAGGGGGGGTAAATGAAAAACTGTTTCTT.

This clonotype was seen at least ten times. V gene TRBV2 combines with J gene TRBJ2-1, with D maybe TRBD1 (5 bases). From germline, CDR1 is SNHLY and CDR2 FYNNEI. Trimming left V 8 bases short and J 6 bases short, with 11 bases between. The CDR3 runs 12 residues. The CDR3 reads CASRQGSNEQFF. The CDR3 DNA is TGTGCCAGCCGGCAGGGTTCCAATGAGCAGTTCTTC.

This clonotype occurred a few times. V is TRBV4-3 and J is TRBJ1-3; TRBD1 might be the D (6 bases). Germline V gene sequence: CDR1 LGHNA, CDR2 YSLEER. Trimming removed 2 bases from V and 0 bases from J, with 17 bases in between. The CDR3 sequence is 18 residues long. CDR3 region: CASSQLPRQGPSGNTIYF. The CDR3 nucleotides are TGCGCCAGCAGCCAACTCCCTAGGCAGGGGCCCTCTGGAAACACCATATATTTT.

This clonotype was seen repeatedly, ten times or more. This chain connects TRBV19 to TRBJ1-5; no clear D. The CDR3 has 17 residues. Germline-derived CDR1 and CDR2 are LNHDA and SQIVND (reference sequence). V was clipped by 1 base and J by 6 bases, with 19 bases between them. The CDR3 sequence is CASSIGPQFTVGQPQHF. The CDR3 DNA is TGTGCCAGTAGTATAGGTCCCCAATTTACGGTGGGTCAGCCCCAGCATTTT.

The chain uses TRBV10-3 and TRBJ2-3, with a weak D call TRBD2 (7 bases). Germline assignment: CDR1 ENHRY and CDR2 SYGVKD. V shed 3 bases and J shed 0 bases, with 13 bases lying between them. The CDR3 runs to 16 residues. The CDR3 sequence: CAISDRGGGSTDTQYF. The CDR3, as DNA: TGTGCCATCAGTGATAGGGGGGGGGGTAGCACAGATACGCAGTATTTT.